This TCR beta chain was observed in a study of long-term antiretroviral therapy in people with HIV (dated by TCRdb to about 2022). In terms of the full investigation: The earliest samples were collected approximately a decade before the 2015 WHO recommendation for immediate ART, a period when ART was typically delayed until CD4 counts fell. This retrospective serial study examined whether starting ART and sustained HIV suppression were associated with changes in the composition and diversity of the TRB repertoire in peripheral blood. The cohort contributed over 150 cryopreserved PBMC samples from around 33 adults with confirmed HIV infection, collected serially over a mean of roughly 6 years (range 1-12). Among the 25 to 35 participants with HIV, approximately 10 were female. Test extractions of a monoclonal T-cell line alongside a few dozen polyclonal samples showed no cross-contamination during QIAcube processing. What the research found in general, with its limitations: Since PBMC availability was limited, sequencing covered only the TCR beta chain, with no alpha chain pairing. Expanded TRB clones identified before ART initiation dominated the repertoire across all time points, though the dominance fluctuated and decreased in many PLHIV after ART. No data were available on ART adherence, viral resistance or therapy changes, limiting inferences about post-ART repertoire changes. A significant increase in TRB diversity was found to be associated with ART initiation, although TRB diversity was observed to remain significantly below that of transplant donor controls even after long-term ART. Because pre-ART samples had limited cell numbers, unsorted PBMC were profiled rather than sorted CD4+ and CD8+ T cells. Samples dated from the mid-2000s to the late 2010s, and the ART regimens used may be less effective than current ones. Compared with controls, HIV repertoires had narrower CDR3 length ranges, and the network structure pointed to an antigen-experienced repertoire that shifted only slightly toward naive after ART.

In regard to this clone: The antigen it binds to is not known. Base qualities were left out, and no much larger clone turns up one base away.

The immunoSEQ hsTCRB v3.0 assay was used at survey level resolution to sequence the TRB variable region. A depth of roughly 35,000-55,000 T-cell genomes per sample was targeted for TRB sequencing. An Illumina MiSeq with a v3 150-cycle kit was used to sequence the pooled TRB libraries. As for the original processing: Repertoire analysis was run in R within a reproducible Nextflow workflow that covered QC, data transformation and analysis. Custom analyses were implemented in LymphoSeq2, an R package for AIRR-Seq data exploration. A few samples yielding fewer than 5000 total TRB sequences were excluded, leaving more than 150 analyzed HIV repertoires. Of the 188 retained HIV repertoires, some 60 were collected before and roughly 130 after ART initiation. Repertoires were downsampled to 5000 TRB nucleotide sequences, and summary statistics were averaged over 100 downsampling iterations. TRB sequences were retained for analysis only if CDR3 regions of at least seven amino acids were present. A Shannon entropy-derived clonality score and the Gini coefficient were used to measure diversity. In repertoire networks, the top 5000 CDR3 amino acid sequences were linked whenever an edit distance of one separated two sequences. For TRB CDR3 amino acid sequences, GLIPH2 was used to predict antigen specificity groups and MHC restriction. Known CMV, EBV, HIV or tissue antigen associations were flagged by matching CDR3 amino acid sequences against VDJdb and McPAS-TCR. Pre-ART, post-ART and control groups were compared with Wilcoxon signed-rank tests and Holm-Bonferroni correction. TCRdb's version of the immuneACCESS table is confined to in-frame rearrangements and falls short of the full clone set. An unresolved V gene accounts for under half of the shortfall where checked; the remainder is of unknown origin. V and J calls and clone size are those listed in that table; D and trimming were worked out from the DNA. The sample table holds fewer than 25,000 clones, of which 90% to 95% were seen once. 2% to 2.5% of the sample is held by the ten biggest clonotypes.

To be included, a participant needed at least one PBMC sample from before ART initiation plus at least two post-ART samples. Every participant with HIV received treatment in the United States of America. Before DNA extraction, cryopreserved samples of about 0.9-11 million PBMC were thawed and then washed. At the time of the earliest PBMC sample, participants with HIV were aged between roughly 20 and 54 years. PBMC samples were contributed by each participant from 1-4 timepoints before ART initiation and 2-8 timepoints after ART initiation, with a median of 7 samples. Serial HIV viral load, CD4+ T-cell count, ART history and demographic data were obtained for every participant. Using a Qiagen kit on a QIAcube, genomic DNA was extracted from unsorted PBMC, with samples processed in batches of 12. V loses 5 bases of germline sequence and J loses 0 bases, and the interval between the two ends is 11 bases. The CDR3 numbers 15 residues from cysteine through phenylalanine. The retained sequence is limited to the CDR3, 45 bases, with the frame set at the first base. CDR1 and CDR2, looked up from the germline V gene, are MNHEY and SVGAGI.

The rearrangement combines TRBV6-5 with TRBJ2-1; the D region possibly corresponds to TRBD1 (6 bases align). The sample in question was unsorted PBMCs, obtained around 5 years after starting antiretroviral therapy. The TCR was taken from a woman in her forties or fifties with HIV. The nucleotide sequence reads TGTGCCAGCAGTCGGGGACAAAGCTCCTACAATGAGCAGTTCTTC. Its translation reads: CASSRGQSSYNEQFF.